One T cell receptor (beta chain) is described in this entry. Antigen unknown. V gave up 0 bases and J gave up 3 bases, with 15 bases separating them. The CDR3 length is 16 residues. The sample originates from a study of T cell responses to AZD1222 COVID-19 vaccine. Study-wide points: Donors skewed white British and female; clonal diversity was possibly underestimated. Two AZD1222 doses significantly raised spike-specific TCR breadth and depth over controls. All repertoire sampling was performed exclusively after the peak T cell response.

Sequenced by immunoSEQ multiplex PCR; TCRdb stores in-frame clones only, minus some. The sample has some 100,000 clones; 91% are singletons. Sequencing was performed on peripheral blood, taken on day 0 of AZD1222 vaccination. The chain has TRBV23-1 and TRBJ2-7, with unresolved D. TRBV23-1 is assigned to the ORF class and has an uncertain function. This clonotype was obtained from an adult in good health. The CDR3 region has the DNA TGCGCCAGCAGTCAATCACCAGCCAGGCCCCTCTACGAGCAGTACTTC. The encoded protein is CASSQSPARPLYEQYF.